This T cell receptor beta chain stems from a study of vaccination and CD4 T cells after COVID-19. The Oncomine TCR Beta short-read assay sequenced DNA from cultured CD4+ T cells. TCRdb passed the PCR reads through MiXCR, listing each CDR3 protein once. The table has about 11,000 distinct CDR3 sequences, roughly 45% seen once. Treatment of the sample: roughly ten-day PBMC culture with coronavirus spike peptide pools or control peptides (ViraFEST assay). T cells were expanded with peptide pools, and expanded clonotypes were identified by TCR sequencing. Trimming removed 0 bases from V and 1 base from J, with 9 bases in between. CDR1 and CDR2 (germline): SEHNR, FQNEAQ (reference sequence). The CDR3 length is 16 residues. As for this clonotype: Antigen: not known.

This sequence originates from a human donor who had recovered from COVID-19. The V call is TRBV7-9, the J call TRBJ1-4; D unclear. The sequencing sample was made of CD4+ T cells from blood, cultured in vitro. The CDR3 DNA reads as TGTGCCAGCAGCTTAGCAGGGAGAGGAACTAATGAAAAACTGTTTTTT. Its protein is CASSLAGRGTNEKLFF.